The rows below give T cell receptor beta chains drawn from one sample of a study of cytomegalovirus exposure and HLA in healthy donors. Measured with immunoSEQ multiplex PCR; TCRdb has only the in-frame clones, and not every one. The data hold 110,000 to 150,000 clones, with 77% observed a single time. The source material was PBMCs. The receptors come from a female donor in good health and CMV-seronegative. CDR3s include the opening cysteine and the closing phenylalanine or tryptophan. D genes are given only for firm matches. Only part of the rows carry a size: once, few, many, or a class if the clone is expanded.

V gene,D gene,clone size,J gene,CDR3 DNA,CDR3 protein
TRBV2,TRBD2,-,TRBJ2-1,TGTGCCAGCAGTGCAGCTGGGGGGGAGTCGTACAATGAGCAGTTCTTC,CASSAAGGESYNEQFF
TRBV27,TRBD1,-,TRBJ1-5,TGTGCCAGCAGTCTCGGGACAGGGAGGCAGCCCCAGCATTTT,CASSLGTGRQPQHF
TRBV11-3,TRBD1,-,TRBJ2-5,TGTGCCAGCAGCTTTAGTGGGACAGGGGTAGAGACCCAGTACTTC,CASSFSGTGVETQYF
TRBV25-1,TRBD2,many,TRBJ2-7,TGTGCCAGCAGTTTACCGCCCGGGACTAGCGGGACTTACGAGCAGTACTTC,CASSLPPGTSGTYEQYF
TRBV6-1,TRBD1,-,TRBJ2-7,TGTGCCAGCAGTATCCAGGGGGTGAGCGAGCAGTACTTC,CASSIQGVSEQYF
TRBV19,-,few,TRBJ2-1,TGTGCCAGTAGCATGCGTCGGAACGGGAATGAGCAGTTCTTC,CASSMRRNGNEQFF
TRBV28,-,-,TRBJ2-7,TGTGCCAGCAGTTTTAGAGGGGGCGAGCAGTACTTC,CASSFRGGEQYF
TRBV11-2,-,-,TRBJ2-2,TGTGCCAGCAGCTTTTTAGGGGTCTCCGTGAACACCGGGGAGCTGTTTTTT,CASSFLGVSVNTGELFF
TRBV6-5,TRBD1,-,TRBJ1-1,TGTGCCAGCAGTTCCGCCTTCCAGGGGGACACTGAAGCTTTCTTT,CASSSAFQGDTEAFF
TRBV19,TRBD2,-,TRBJ2-1,TGTGCCAGTAGTATAAAGACTAGCGGGAGTTTGAATGAGCAGTTCTTC,CASSIKTSGSLNEQFF
TRBV9,-,-,TRBJ2-6,TGTGCCAGCAGCGAAACTACTGGGGCCAACGTCCTGACTTTC,CASSETTGANVLTF
TRBV18,TRBD1,-,TRBJ1-2,TGTGCCAGCTCACCTACCGGGACAGTATACCGCGATGGCTACACCTTC,CASSPTGTVYRDGYTF
TRBV11-2,-,-,TRBJ1-1,TGTGCCAGCAGTTTCGGGACTCGGGGGACTGAAGCTTTCTTT,CASSFGTRGTEAFF
TRBV4-1,TRBD1,-,TRBJ1-1,TGCGCCAGCAGCCAAGATTTGAGGGGGCCTCACACTGAAGCTTTCTTT,CASSQDLRGPHTEAFF
TRBV6-5,-,-,TRBJ2-1,TGTGCCAGCAGTCAACGCGACAGAGACAATGAGCAGTTCTTC,CASSQRDRDNEQFF
TRBV29-1,-,-,TRBJ1-4,TGCAGCGTTGAGGGGGAGGTGGATGAAAAACTGTTTTTT,CSVEGEVDEKLFF
TRBV7-3,-,once,TRBJ1-1,TGTGCCAGCAGGGATATGGCCTTGGGGGCGAACACTGAAGCTTTCTTT,CASRDMALGANTEAFF
TRBV5-1,-,once,TRBJ2-1,TGCGCCAGCAGCTTGGTCCCCAACAATGAGCAGTTCTTC,CASSLVPNNEQFF
TRBV7-2,-,-,TRBJ2-1,TGTGCCAGCAGAACAAGAGGGATTTATGAGCAGTTCTTC,CASRTRGIYEQFF
TRBV6-1,-,-,TRBJ2-7,TGTGCCAGCAGTGAGTACGGGGGTCCCTACGAGCAGTACTTC,CASSEYGGPYEQYF
TRBV29-1,TRBD1,-,TRBJ2-7,TGCAGCGTAGGAACCGGACAGGGGGCGGCCGAGCAGTACTTC,CSVGTGQGAAEQYF
TRBV29-1,-,-,TRBJ1-2,TGCAGCGTTGAAAAATGGGTTGGAGGGGATGGCTACACCTTC,CSVEKWVGGDGYTF
TRBV6-6,-,-,TRBJ1-1,TGTGCCAGCAGTTACTCGACCGTCCGGGGTTTTGGGAAAGCTTTCTTT,CASSYSTVRGFGKAFF
TRBV21-1,-,-,TRBJ1-1,TGTGCCAGCAGGGCAACCACTGAAGCTTTCTTT,CASRATTEAFF
TRBV5-6,TRBD1,few,TRBJ1-4,TGTGCCAGCAGCAGTATTGGACAGGGGGTGGCTGGGGAAAAACTGTTTTTT,CASSSIGQGVAGEKLFF
TRBV5-4,TRBD1,-,TRBJ1-2,TGTGCCAGCAGCTTGTTCGGTCTTAACACCGGACAGGGGATTGGCTACACCTTC,CASSLFGLNTGQGIGYTF
TRBV9,TRBD1,-,TRBJ2-1,TGTGCCAGCAGTTTCCGGGACAGTTCCTACAATGAGCAGTTCTTC,CASSFRDSSYNEQFF
TRBV19,TRBD1,-,TRBJ1-1,TGTGCCACCCGGAACAGGGGGCGCGGGAGCACTGAAGCTTTCTTT,CATRNRGRGSTEAFF
TRBV7-8,TRBD1,-,TRBJ1-3,TGTGCCAGCACCACAGGGGGGTCTGGAAACACCATATATTTT,CASTTGGSGNTIYF
TRBV5-4,-,-,TRBJ1-1,TGTGCCAGCAGCCCCCACCAGGGGTTAGACACTGAAGCTTTCTTT,CASSPHQGLDTEAFF
TRBV7-2,-,-,TRBJ1-4,TGTGCCAGCAGCTTAGCGTCGGGGGGCACTAATGAAAAACTGTTTTTT,CASSLASGGTNEKLFF
TRBV10-1,TRBD1,-,TRBJ1-1,TGCGCCAGCAGTCCAGACAGGGGGCTCGAAGCTTTCTTT,CASSPDRGLEAFF
TRBV14,-,-,TRBJ1-1,TGTGCCAGCAGCCAAGATTCCCCCCCCCAGGGGTTGAACACTGAAGCTTTCTTT,CASSQDSPPQGLNTEAFF
TRBV19,TRBD1,-,TRBJ2-5,TGTGCCAGTAGTATCCAGACAGGGAAAGAGACCCAGTACTTC,CASSIQTGKETQYF
TRBV27,-,once,TRBJ2-1,TGTGCCAGCAGCTTTAACAAAGGGGGTAATGAGCAGTTCTTC,CASSFNKGGNEQFF
TRBV21-1,-,-,TRBJ2-2,TGTGCCAGCAGCAATCGTAGCGGGAGGGTCCCGGACAACACCGGGGAGCTGTTTTTT,CASSNRSGRVPDNTGELFF
TRBV7-6,TRBD1,-,TRBJ1-1,TGTGCCAGCAGCTTAGAGGGACAGCAAATGAACACTGAAGCTTTCTTT,CASSLEGQQMNTEAFF
TRBV28,-,-,TRBJ2-7,TGTGCCAGCACCCTCCCGGGACAACCCTACGAGCAGTACTTC,CASTLPGQPYEQYF
TRBV19,-,-,TRBJ1-1,TGTGCCAGTACCAAAATTGGAGGGTTCACAGATCACTTGAACACTGAAGCTTTCTTT,CASTKIGGFTDHLNTEAFF
TRBV7-9,-,-,TRBJ1-1,TGTGCCAGCAGCTTATCCTCAGGGGTGTTCGCTGAAGCTTTCTTT,CASSLSSGVFAEAFF
TRBV6-1,-,-,TRBJ1-1,TGTGCCAGCAGTCCAAGGGTTGGAGGGAACACTGAAGCTTTCTTT,CASSPRVGGNTEAFF
TRBV19,TRBD2,-,TRBJ2-1,TGTGCCAGTAGGAAAAGAGGACAGGGTGGGACTAGCGGGAGTTATGAGCAGTTCTTC,CASRKRGQGGTSGSYEQFF
TRBV28,TRBD1,-,TRBJ2-2,TGTGCCAGCATCGGACAGGGCGGGACCGGGGAGCTGTTTTTT,CASIGQGGTGELFF
TRBV6-1,-,-,TRBJ2-2,TGTGCCAGCGTGAAGGGGGAGGGTGACACCGGGGAGCTGTTTTTT,CASVKGEGDTGELFF
TRBV7-2,TRBD2,-,TRBJ2-1,TGTGCCAGCAGCTTAGTGGCTAGCGGGAGTGGGAATGAGCAGTTCTTC,CASSLVASGSGNEQFF
TRBV7-8,-,-,TRBJ1-1,TGTGCCAGCAGCTTGGGCAAACGGATCACTGAAGCTTTCTTT,CASSLGKRITEAFF
TRBV6-1,TRBD1,-,TRBJ1-2,TGTGCCAGCAGGGGGACAGGGGGCGAGGGCTACACCTTC,CASRGTGGEGYTF
TRBV11-1,-,-,TRBJ2-2,TGTGCCAGCAGGTGGACAGGGAGGGCGACCGGGGAGCTGTTTTTT,CASRWTGRATGELFF
TRBV7-9,-,few,TRBJ2-2,TGTGCCAGCAGCTTAGGACCAGGGGGGACGGCCGGGGAGCTGTTTTTT,CASSLGPGGTAGELFF
TRBV2,-,few,TRBJ2-3,TGTGCCAGATCTAGCACAGATACGCAGTATTTT,CARSSTDTQYF
TRBV6-5,-,few,TRBJ2-2,TGTGCCAGCGCCCGACAGCGGAACACCGGGGAGCTGTTTTTT,CASARQRNTGELFF
TRBV7-6,-,-,TRBJ2-1,TGTGCCAGCGGCAAACAGAGCTCCTACAATGAGCAGTTCTTC,CASGKQSSYNEQFF
TRBV7-9,-,-,TRBJ1-5,TGTGCCAGCAGCTTTGGGAGGGGCAATCAGCCCCAGCATTTT,CASSFGRGNQPQHF
TRBV19,-,-,TRBJ1-4,TGTGCCAGTAGTACGAGGGCGGTGGGAAAACTGTTTTTT,CASSTRAVGKLFF
TRBV5-1,TRBD1,-,TRBJ1-1,TGCGCCAGCAGCTCGGACAGGGGTATGGGCGCTGAAGCTTTCTTT,CASSSDRGMGAEAFF